Sequencing of this TCR beta chain was carried out in a study of cytomegalovirus exposure and HLA in healthy donors. Study conclusions and caveats: Rare sequences made up most TCRs, while some public TCRs were found in many donors. In a later analysis, TCR beta V- and J-gene trimming was associated with a missense DCLRE1C variant. A cluster of highly shared sequence variants was likely a sequencing artifact.

Details on this clone: Its specificity is not known.

Amplification used 60 Vbeta primers and 13 Jbeta primers. The protocol was immunoSEQ multiplex PCR, while the TCRdb copy is restricted to in-frame clones and leaves out a portion. This table holds 100,000 or so clones, more than 70% found once. The source of this sequence is a man between 25 and 39 years old in good health and CMV-seronegative. The sample taken for sequencing was PBMCs.

The CDR3 is CASLGGLNQETQYF. The CDR3 bases are TGTGCCAGCCTGGGGGGGCTAAATCAAGAGACCCAGTACTTC. The J gene is TRBJ2-5, the V gene TRBV5-6; D possibly corresponds to TRBD2 (7 bases). V was shortened by 7 bases and J by 2 bases, with 15 bases between the two germline ends. Germline assignment: CDR1 SGHDT and CDR2 YYEEEE. The CDR3 has 14 residues.